The rows below give T cell receptor beta chains drawn from one sample of a study of blood T cell repertoires in COVID-19. The protocol was immunoSEQ multiplex PCR, while the TCRdb copy is restricted to in-frame clones and leaves out a portion. Counted here are approximately 240,000 clones, 80% to 95% occurring once; the ten biggest clones make up roughly 0.89%. Material for sequencing was peripheral blood. The receptor source for this set is a man aged 25-45 years with COVID-19, enrolled during active disease. Both conserved end residues are part of each CDR3. D genes are given only for firm matches. Clone size is not always given. Where it is, it says once, few, many or a class for expanded clones.

len,v_gene,d_gene,j_gene,abundance,CDR3nt,CDR3aa
14,TRBV10-2,NA,TRBJ1-2,few,TGCGCCAGCAGGGACACCGCCGAAAGCTATGGCTACACCTTC,CASRDTAESYGYTF
14,TRBV5-1,TRBD1,TRBJ2-2,NA,TGCGCCAGCGGCAGACAGGGGGAAGGCGGGGAGCTGTTTTTT,CASGRQGEGGELFF
15,TRBV27,NA,TRBJ2-3,NA,TGTGCCAGCAGTTTGGGGGGGCTTAGCACAGATACGCAGTATTTT,CASSLGGLSTDTQYF
15,TRBV19,TRBD1,TRBJ1-5,NA,TGTGCCAGTAGTGTCACAGGGGGCGCGACTCAGCCCCAGCATTTT,CASSVTGGATQPQHF
15,TRBV19,TRBD1,TRBJ1-3,NA,TGTGCCAGTAGGAAACAGGGGACCTCTGGAAACACCATATATTTT,CASRKQGTSGNTIYF
11,TRBV29-1,NA,TRBJ2-1,NA,TGCAGCGTCGGTAGAGGCCTAGAGCAGTTCTTC,CSVGRGLEQFF
15,TRBV7-2,NA,TRBJ1-1,NA,TGTGCCAGCAGCTTATTTGAGCCAAGGAGCACTGAAGCTTTCTTT,CASSLFEPRSTEAFF
13,TRBV13,TRBD2,TRBJ2-5,NA,TGTGCCAGCAGCTTAACGTCCCTAGCGGGGCAATACTTC,CASSLTSLAGQYF
16,TRBV7-3,TRBD1,TRBJ2-7,NA,TGTGCCAGCAGCTTAACGGGAGGACAGGGGGTCCACGAGCAGTACTTC,CASSLTGGQGVHEQYF
15,TRBV7-6,NA,TRBJ1-1,once,TGTGCCAGCAGCTTACCGGACAGCTCTGTCCCGGGAGCTTTCTTT,CASSLPDSSVPGAFF
16,TRBV7-9,NA,TRBJ2-3,once,TGTGCCAGCAGCTCATATTCTACAGACCCCACAGATACGCAGTATTTT,CASSSYSTDPTDTQYF
15,TRBV30,NA,TRBJ2-1,NA,TGTGCCTGGAGCTGGGGGGTGCCCTCCTACAATGAGCAGTTCTTC,CAWSWGVPSYNEQFF
17,TRBV7-9,NA,TRBJ1-4,NA,TGTGCCAGCAGCTTAGGGACAGCTGGTTTCCCCAATGAAAAACTGTTTTTT,CASSLGTAGFPNEKLFF
15,TRBV3-1/TRBV3-2,TRBD1,TRBJ1-6,few,TGTGCCAGCAGCCGGGGACAGGGAAATTATTCACCCCTCCACTTT,CASSRGQGNYSPLHF
15,TRBV15,TRBD2,TRBJ2-3,once,TGTGCCACCAGCAGAGTCCTAGCGGACACAGATACGCAGTATTTT,CATSRVLADTDTQYF
17,TRBV10-3,TRBD1,TRBJ2-2,NA,TGTGCCATCAGTCACCACGAGGGACAGGGGAGAGCCGGGGAGCTGTTTTTT,CAISHHEGQGRAGELFF
13,TRBV12-3/TRBV12-4,NA,TRBJ1-1,few,TGTGCCAGCAGTTTAGGAGTTATCACTGAAGCTTTCTTT,CASSLGVITEAFF
14,TRBV7-9,TRBD1,TRBJ2-5,NA,TGTGCCAGCAACCGACAGGGTCGGTTGGAGACCCAGTACTTC,CASNRQGRLETQYF
16,TRBV23-1,NA,TRBJ1-5,NA,TGCGCCAGCAACGGTCGGAGGGGTTTGCGCAATCAGCCCCAGCATTTT,CASNGRRGLRNQPQHF
15,TRBV25-1,NA,TRBJ1-5,NA,TGTGCCAGCAGTGGAGAGGGGAGGGACAATCAGCCCCAGCATTTT,CASSGEGRDNQPQHF
13,TRBV9,TRBD2,TRBJ2-1,NA,TGTGCCTCCGGGGGGGTCGACTACAATGAGCAGTTCTTC,CASGGVDYNEQFF
15,TRBV6-5,TRBD1,TRBJ2-7,NA,TGTGCCAGCAGTTCTCCCGGGACAGGTGGACAAGAGCAGTACTTC,CASSSPGTGGQEQYF
16,TRBV27,TRBD2,TRBJ2-1,NA,TGTGCCAGCAGTCCCTCCACGGGACTAGCGGGGGACGAGCAGTTCTTC,CASSPSTGLAGDEQFF
15,TRBV15,NA,TRBJ1-5,NA,TGTGCCACCAGCAGAGATCGGAGAGTTAGACAGCCCCAGCATTTT,CATSRDRRVRQPQHF
12,TRBV3-1/TRBV3-2,NA,TRBJ2-5,NA,TGTGCCAGCAAAGGAGGATCGGAGACCCAGTACTTC,CASKGGSETQYF
17,TRBV25-1,NA,TRBJ2-7,NA,TGTGCCAGCAGTGCCTGGGCCAGGGAAGGGGTGTCCTACGAGCAGTACTTC,CASSAWAREGVSYEQYF
19,TRBV9,TRBD1,TRBJ2-5,NA,TGTGCCAGCACCTTTAGGGAATCTACGGGACAGGTCGGATGGGAGACCCAGTACTTC,CASTFRESTGQVGWETQYF
17,TRBV5-1,TRBD2,TRBJ2-1,NA,TGCGCCAGCAGACCTAATAGCGGGGGAGAACCCTACAATGAGCAGTTCTTC,CASRPNSGGEPYNEQFF
15,TRBV7-2,TRBD2,TRBJ2-2,NA,TGTGCCAGCAGCCGGGAGGGGCCGGCTACCGGGGAGCTGTTTTTT,CASSREGPATGELFF
15,TRBV18,TRBD1,TRBJ1-2,NA,TGTGCCAGCTCACCTCGGGACAGGGAATCATATGGCTACACCTTC,CASSPRDRESYGYTF
16,TRBV9,TRBD2,TRBJ2-2,NA,TGTGCCAGCAGCGTTCGGCTAGCGGTTAACACCGGGGAGCTGTTTTTT,CASSVRLAVNTGELFF
14,TRBV5-1,TRBD1,TRBJ2-7,NA,TGCGCCAGCACTGGACAGGGGGACTCCTACGAGCAGTACTTC,CASTGQGDSYEQYF
15,TRBV18,NA,TRBJ2-3,once,TGTGCCAGCTCACCACAGGACAATCACACAGATACGCAGTATTTT,CASSPQDNHTDTQYF
11,TRBV29-1,NA,TRBJ2-7,NA,TGCAGCGCCGTGACAGTCTACGAGCAGTACTTC,CSAVTVYEQYF
15,TRBV21-1,NA,TRBJ1-1,NA,TGTGCCAGCAGCAAAGCGCTGGGCCCACCACCTGAAGCTTTCTTT,CASSKALGPPPEAFF
13,TRBV3-1/TRBV3-2,NA,TRBJ1-1,once,TGTGCCAGCAGCTTCGGAGAGGACACTGAAGCTTTCTTT,CASSFGEDTEAFF
14,TRBV7-3,NA,TRBJ1-1,NA,TGTGCCAGCAGGCGTTCAGGAGGGGACACTGAAGCTTTCTTT,CASRRSGGDTEAFF